The 29 T cell receptor beta chains below were found in one sample sequenced in a study of T cell repertoires in cytomegalovirus infection. No antigen has been assigned to these receptors. TCRdb fed the reads into MiXCR, producing one record per CDR3 protein. The data show about 920,000 distinct CDR3 sequences, with around 32% seen just once and 10% to 15% held by the top ten. The sequences come from cultured CD8+ T cells from PBMCs, collected from culture after CMV antigen stimulation. These receptors originate from a human donor in good health (CMV status not recorded). Some clones in this sample may be carry-over from other donors' samples.

This clonotype was counted at least ten times. V is TRBV6-5 and J is TRBJ2-3; unclear D gene. There are 17 residues in the CDR3. Trimming cost V 0 bases and J 2 bases, with 15 bases left between them. Germline-derived CDR1 and CDR2 are MNHEY and SVGAGI. The chain's CDR3 is CASSYSQGGASTDTQYF. The DNA for the CDR3 is TGTGCCAGCAGTTACTCTCAAGGCGGTGCCTCCACAGATACGCAGTATTTT.

The CDR3 sequence is CATYGTGYGYTF. CDR3 bases: TGTGCCACCTACGGGACAGGCTATGGCTACACCTTC. The V call is TRBV15, the J call TRBJ1-2, with 8 positions matching TRBD1. CDR3 length equals 12 residues. V lost 8 bases to trimming and J lost 4 bases; unmatched junction nucleotides: 3. CDR1 and CDR2 (germline): LNHNV, YYDKDF (reference sequence).

The sample holds one count of this clonotype. The chain uses TRBV6-5 and TRBJ2-7; D unresolved. In germline, CDR1 is MNHEY, CDR2 SVGAGI. This CDR3 comprises 13 residues. V shed 0 bases and J shed 4 bases, with 7 bases lying between them. The CDR3 DNA reads TGTGCCAGCAGTTACTCACCAGAGTACGAGCAGTACGTC. Translated: CASSYSPEYEQYV.

The sample holds many counts of this clonotype. This rearrangement joins TRBV7-2 to TRBJ2-5; D is ambiguous. The CDR3 covers 14 residues. Germline V lookup: CDR1 SGHTA, CDR2 FQGNSA. V lost 5 bases and J 5 bases, leaving 15 bases between the germline ends. The DNA of the CDR3 is TGTGCCAGCAGCCTAAGTGACCTAGTCGAGACCCAGTACTTC. This codes for CASSLSDLVETQYF.

This clonotype was counted between two and nine times. The chain employs TRBV5-6 and TRBJ1-1; D gene unclear. The V end was cut by 0 bases, the J end by 5 bases, with 17 bases between. Germline V gene sequence: CDR1 SGHDT, CDR2 YYEEEE. This CDR3 region has 16 residues. Here the CDR3 reads CASSLARDPPWTEAFF. The CDR3 DNA is TGTGCCAGCAGCTTGGCCCGCGACCCACCGTGGACTGAAGCTTTCTTT. Combining the CDR3 with reference TRBV5-6 and TRBJ1-1 gives the whole variable domain DAGVTQSPTHLIKTRGQQVTLRCSPKSGHDTVSWYQQALGQGPQFIFQYYEEEERQRGNFPDRFSGHQFPNYSSELNVNALLLGDSALYLCASSLARDPPWTEAFFGQGTRLTVV.

The chain carries TRBV20-1 and TRBJ2-7; possible D gene TRBD1, 5 bases. V lost 6 bases, J lost 0 bases, and 12 bases lay in between. Germline V gene lookup returns CDR1 DFQATT and CDR2 SNEGSKA (reference sequence). This CDR3 region has 13 residues. Written as DNA, the CDR3 is TGCAGTGCCCGAGCAGGGTTCTCCTACGAGCAGTACGTC. Translated: CSARAGFSYEQYV.

At least ten counts were recorded for this clonotype. This chain joins TRBV7-9 and TRBJ2-7; the D is unclear. The CDR3 is 15 amino acids. Trimming cost V 5 bases and J 3 bases, with 17 bases left between them. The germline V gene has CDR1 SEHNR and CDR2 FQNEAQ (reference sequence). In DNA, the CDR3 is TGTGCCAGCAGCCCCCGGGCCGGTCGAGTCTACGAGCAGTACTTC. Residues: CASSPRAGRVYEQYF.

This clonotype was seen many times. The J gene is TRBJ2-5, the V gene TRBV7-8; D not certain. V was pared by 2 bases and J by 5 bases, with 12 bases between. This CDR3 has 14 residues. CDR1 is SGHVS and CDR2 is FQNEAQ in the germline V gene. CDR3 amino acids: CASSLYNSGETQYF. The CDR3 DNA is TGTGCCAGCAGCTTATATAATTCCGGGGAGACCCAGTACTTC.

The rearrangement joins TRBV5-6 to TRBJ2-1, with D perhaps TRBD2 (5 bases). CDR1 and CDR2 from the germline V gene are SGHDT and YYEEEE. CDR3 length equals 13 residues. The V end lost 2 bases, the J end lost 6 bases, and 9 bases lay between the germline ends. The CDR3 nucleotides read TGTGCCAGCAGCTTCGGAGGTTTCAATGAGCAGTTCTTC. It yields the protein CASSFGGFNEQFF.

This clonotype turned up a few times. V gene TRBV7-8 combines with J gene TRBJ1-5; 9 nucleotides agree with TRBD1. CDR3 length equals 17 residues. Trimming at V came to 1 base and at J to 2 bases, leaving 6 bases not matched to a gene. Germline V gives CDR1 SGHVS, CDR2 FQNEAQ. The CDR3 sequence is CASSLGRDRVGNQPQHF. The CDR3 DNA is TGTGCCAGCAGCTTAGGACGGGACAGGGTTGGCAATCAGCCCCAGCATTTT.

This clonotype was observed a few times. The chain joins TRBV6-1 to TRBJ2-3; tentative D call: TRBD2 (6 bases). The CDR3 spans 16 residues. V was clipped by 1 base and J by 2 bases, with 13 bases between them. CDR1 is MNHNS and CDR2 is SASEGT in the germline V gene. The DNA for the CDR3 is TGTGCCAGCAGTGAAGGCCTAGCGAGCTTCACAGATACGCAGTATTTT. Amino acids: CASSEGLASFTDTQYF.

This chain uses TRBV19 with TRBJ2-1, with TRBD1 matching over 9 bases. Germline CDR1 reads LNHDA; CDR2 reads SQIVND (reference sequence). The CDR3 sequence is 16 residues long. V dropped 7 bases and J dropped 8; count of bases not matched to a gene: 15. The CDR3 nucleotides read TGTGCCAGTACACGCCGGGACAGGGAGGTATCCGATGAGCAGTTCTTC. Protein product: CASTRRDREVSDEQFF. The full variable domain, in which reference TRBV19 and TRBJ2-1 provide the parts outside the CDR3, is DGGITQSPKYLFRKEGQNVTLSCEQNLNHDAMYWYRQDPGQGLRLIYYSQIVNDFQKGDIAEGYSVSREKKESFPLTVTSAQKNPTAFYLCASTRRDREVSDEQFFGPGTRLTVL.

For this clonotype: This may arise from a read error, as a much more abundant clone is one base away. The chain joins TRBV12-3 or TRBV12-4 to TRBJ1-2, with D possibly matching TRBD1 (6 bases). The CDR3 extends over 14 amino acids. CDR3 nucleotide sequence: TGTGCCAGCAGTTACAGGGTAGTCAACCATGGCTACAGCTTC. Residues: CASSYRVVNHGYSF.

This clonotype was picked up many times. The chain combines TRBV7-6 with TRBJ1-1; weak D call: TRBD1 (6 bases). The CDR3 has 15 residues. V dropped 5 bases and J dropped 1 base, with 14 bases sitting between them. CDR1 and CDR2 from the germline V gene are SGHVS and FNYEAQ. CDR3 in DNA: TGTGCCAGCAGCCCCAGATGGGGGGCGAACACTGAAGCTTTCTTT. This gives the protein CASSPRWGANTEAFF.

The rearrangement uses TRBV19 and TRBJ2-7; tentatively, D is TRBD1 or TRBD2 (7 bases each). Germline V lookup: CDR1 LNHDA, CDR2 SQIVND (reference sequence). The V end lost 4 bases, the J end lost 0 bases, and 22 bases lay between the germline ends. The CDR3 is made up of 18 amino acids. The CDR3 here is CASSTYPTGGQSSYEQYF. CDR3 sequence (DNA): TGTGCCAGTAGTACGTACCCAACGGGGGGACAGAGCTCCTACGAGCAGTACTTC.

The gene calls are TRBV6-2 or TRBV6-3 and TRBJ1-4, with D possibly TRBD1 on 6 matching bases. V lost 5 bases, J lost 8 bases, and 15 bases lay in between. The germline V gene encodes CDR1 MNHEY and CDR2 SVGEGT. The CDR3 runs 14 residues. CDR3 region: CASSLGAPSEKLFF. CDR3 in DNA: TGTGCCAGCAGTCTGGGGGCGCCGTCGGAAAAACTGTTTTTT.

This clonotype was counted between two and nine times. The J gene is TRBJ1-2, the V gene TRBV6-2 or TRBV6-3; 7 positions match TRBD1. Germline loops: CDR1 MNHEY, CDR2 SVGEGT. This CDR3 is built from 13 residues. Trimming removed 5 bases from V and 4 bases from J; junction bases left unmatched: 4. The CDR3 sequence: CASSGQALYGYTF. The DNA for the CDR3 is TGTGCCAGCAGTGGACAGGCCCTCTATGGCTACACCTTC.

V usage is TRBV11-1 and J usage is TRBJ1-3; 9 bases agree with TRBD1. The ends lost 5 bases at V and 3 bases at J; junction bases unmatched: 5. The CDR3 length is 15 residues. Germline loops: CDR1 SGHAT, CDR2 FQDESV (reference sequence). CDR3 residues: CASSVGTGYGNTIYF. Here the CDR3 DNA reads TGTGCCAGCAGCGTCGGGACAGGGTATGGAAACACCATATATTTT. Combining the CDR3 with reference TRBV11-1 and TRBJ1-3 gives the whole variable domain EAEVAQSPRYKITEKSQAVAFWCDPISGHATLYWYRQILGQGPELLVQFQDESVVDDSQLPKDRFSAERLKGVDSTLKIQPAELGDSAMYLCASSVGTGYGNTIYFGEGSWLTVV.

The J gene is TRBJ1-6, the V gene TRBV10-3; D unresolved. The CDR3 loop spans 14 amino acids. V shed 4 bases and J shed 5 bases, with 9 bases lying between them. The V gene's germline CDR1 is ENHRY and CDR2 SYGVKD. The DNA of the CDR3 is TGTGCCATCAGTGTTTGGCACCATAATTCACCCCTCCACTTT. It translates to CAISVWHHNSPLHF.

This clonotype has at least ten counts. The chain has TRBV12-3 or TRBV12-4 and TRBJ2-3; a weak D match, TRBD1 (5 bases). The CDR3 is 14 amino acids. V was trimmed by 5 bases and J by 0 bases, leaving 9 bases between them. The CDR3 nucleotides read TGTGCCAGCAGTCCGACAGCAAGCACAGATACGCAGTATTTT. As protein: CASSPTASTDTQYF.

The genes are TRBV20-1 and TRBJ1-1; D is possibly TRBD1 (6 bases). V gave up 5 bases and J gave up 5 bases, with 12 bases separating them. This CDR3 spans 12 amino acids. Germline V gene data show CDR1 as DFQATT and CDR2 as SNEGSKA (reference sequence). CDR3 nucleotides: TGCAGTGCTCCGACAGGTTGGACTGAAGCTTTCTTT. Its translation is CSAPTGWTEAFF.

This clonotype was observed a handful of times. The chain is built from TRBV14 and TRBJ2-2; perhaps TRBD1 as D (6 bases). V was trimmed by 3 bases and J by 5 bases, leaving 10 bases between them. Germline CDR1 SGHDN, CDR2 FVKESK. The CDR3 is 14 residues long. The CDR3 nucleotides read TGTGCCAGCAGCCACACAGGGCGAACCGGGGAGCTGTTTTTT. Amino acids: CASSHTGRTGELFF. The full variable domain, with the rest looked up from reference TRBV14 and TRBJ2-2, is EAGVTQFPSHSVIEKGQTVTLRCDPISGHDNLYWYRRVMGKEIKFLLHFVKESKQDESGMPNNRFLAERTGGTYSTLKVQPAELEDSGVYFCASSHTGRTGELFFGEGSRLTVL.

The rearrangement joins TRBV11-3 to TRBJ2-1, with a possible D match to TRBD1 (6 bases). The CDR3 length is 16 residues. The V gene lost 5 bases and the J gene lost 5 bases, with 19 bases spanning the gap. CDR1 is SGHNT, CDR2 YENEEA, per germline. CDR3: CASSQGRGVWDNEQFF. The CDR3 DNA follows: TGTGCCAGCAGCCAGGGGCGTGGGGTTTGGGACAATGAGCAGTTCTTC.

This clonotype was recorded a few times. V usage is TRBV25-1 and J usage is TRBJ2-2; D perhaps matches TRBD1 (5 bases). CDR3 length equals 14 residues. Trimming shortened V by 3 bases and J by 8 bases, and 13 bases separated the two germline ends. Per germline, CDR1 MGHDK and CDR2 SYGVNS. CDR3 amino acids: CASSEAGASGELFF. CDR3 sequence (DNA): TGTGCCAGCAGTGAGGCTGGGGCGTCGGGGGAGCTGTTTTTT. The full variable domain, with the rest looked up from reference TRBV25-1 and TRBJ2-2, is EADIYQTPRYLVIGTGKKITLECSQTMGHDKMYWYQQDPGMELHLIHYSYGVNSTEKGDLSSESTVSRIRTEHFPLTLESARPSHTSQYLCASSEAGASGELFFGEGSRLTVL.

This clonotype was observed a few times. One end of the junction does not line up with germline, which may come from a read error. The V gene is TRBV7-9, the J gene TRBJ1-2, with unresolved D. The CDR3 covers 12 residues. The V gene's germline CDR1 is SEHNR and CDR2 FQNEAQ (reference sequence). The CDR3 DNA is TGTGCCAGCAGCTTAGCTTCGAGGGCAGCCCTCTTC. This encodes CASSLASRAALF.

The chain has TRBV7-9 and TRBJ1-1; the D gene is possibly TRBD1 (6 bases). Germline CDR1 and CDR2: SEHNR and FQNEAQ (reference sequence). There are 17 residues in the CDR3. V was shortened by 4 bases and J by 4 bases, with 22 bases between the two germline ends. CDR3 nucleotide sequence: TGTGCCAGCAGCTCCCCGGGACACCAGATTCTGGCCACTGAAGCTTTCTTT. Protein product: CASSSPGHQILATEAFF.

Only a few counts were recorded for this clonotype. This chain joins TRBV2 and TRBJ2-5; possibly TRBD1 for D (6 bases). CDR3 length: 17 residues. V lost 3 bases, J lost 2 bases, and 19 bases lay in between. Per germline, CDR1 SNHLY and CDR2 FYNNEI. In DNA form, the CDR3 reads TGTGCCAGCAGTGAGATCCTACAGTCGGGACAACAAGAGACCCAGTACTTC. As protein: CASSEILQSGQQETQYF.

This clonotype came up a few times. V is TRBV7-9 and J is TRBJ2-7; 8 nucleotides agree with TRBD1. With V trimmed by 6 bases and J by 6 bases, 13 bases remained unmatched. The V gene's germline CDR1 is SEHNR and CDR2 FQNEAQ (reference sequence). The length of the CDR3 is 15 residues. The CDR3 nucleotides are TGTGCCAGCAGTTTCCAAGGGGACAGGCCTTTCGAGCAGTACGTC. Translating gives CASSFQGDRPFEQYV.

The V gene is TRBV7-8, the J gene TRBJ2-1, with TRBD1 as a possible D gene (6 bases). Trimming took off 5 bases at V and 4 bases at J, with 21 bases between the two ends. Germline V gene sequence: CDR1 SGHVS, CDR2 FQNEAQ. The CDR3 has 17 residues. The CDR3 nucleotides read TGTGCCAGCAGCAGGAACCACGGGACATATGTTTACAATGAGCAGTTCTTC. Encoded protein: CASSRNHGTYVYNEQFF. Looking up the rest from reference TRBV7-8 and TRBJ2-1 gives the full variable domain: GAGVSQSPRYKVAKRGQDVALRCDPISGHVSLFWYQQALGQGPEFLTYFQNEAQLDKSGLPSDRFFAERPEGSVSTLKIQRTQQEDSAVYLCASSRNHGTYVYNEQFFGPGTRLTVL.